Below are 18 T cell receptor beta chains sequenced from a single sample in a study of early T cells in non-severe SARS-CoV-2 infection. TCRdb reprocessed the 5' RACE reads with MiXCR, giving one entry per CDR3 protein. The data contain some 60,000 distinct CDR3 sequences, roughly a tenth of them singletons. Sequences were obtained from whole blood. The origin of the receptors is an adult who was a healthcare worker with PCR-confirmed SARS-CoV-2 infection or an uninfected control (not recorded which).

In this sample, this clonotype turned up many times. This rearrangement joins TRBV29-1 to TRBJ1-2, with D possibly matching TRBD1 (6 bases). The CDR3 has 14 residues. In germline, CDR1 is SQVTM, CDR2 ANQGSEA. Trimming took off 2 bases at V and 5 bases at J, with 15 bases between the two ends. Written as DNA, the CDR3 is TGCAGCGTTGAATCGGCGCGGACAGAATATGGCTACACCTTC. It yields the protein CSVESARTEYGYTF.

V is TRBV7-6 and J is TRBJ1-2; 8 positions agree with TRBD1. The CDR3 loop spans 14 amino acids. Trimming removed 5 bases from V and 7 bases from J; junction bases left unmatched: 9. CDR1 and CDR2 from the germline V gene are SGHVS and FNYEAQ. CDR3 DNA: TGTGCCAGCAGCCCCGGGACAGGAGGGCCTGGCTACACCTTC. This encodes CASSPGTGGPGYTF.

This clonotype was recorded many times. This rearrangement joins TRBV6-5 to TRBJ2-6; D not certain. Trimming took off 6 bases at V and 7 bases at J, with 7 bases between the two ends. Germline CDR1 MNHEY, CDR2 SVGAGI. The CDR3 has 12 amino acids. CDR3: CASSPDANVLTF. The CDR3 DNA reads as TGTGCCAGCAGCCCTGACGCCAACGTCCTGACTTTC.

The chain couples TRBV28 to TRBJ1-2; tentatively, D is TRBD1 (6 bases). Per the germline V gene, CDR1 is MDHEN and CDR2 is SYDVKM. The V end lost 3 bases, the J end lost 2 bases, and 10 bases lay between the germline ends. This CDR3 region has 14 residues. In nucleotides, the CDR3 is TGTGCCAGCAGTTTGTTCACAGGGAACTATGGCTACACCTTC. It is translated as CASSLFTGNYGYTF.

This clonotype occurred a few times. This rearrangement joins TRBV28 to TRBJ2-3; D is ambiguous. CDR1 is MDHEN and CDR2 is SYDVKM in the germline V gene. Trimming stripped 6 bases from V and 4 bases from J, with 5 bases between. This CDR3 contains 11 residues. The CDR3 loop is CASSSSDTQYF. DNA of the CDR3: TGTGCCAGCAGCAGCTCAGATACGCAGTATTTT.

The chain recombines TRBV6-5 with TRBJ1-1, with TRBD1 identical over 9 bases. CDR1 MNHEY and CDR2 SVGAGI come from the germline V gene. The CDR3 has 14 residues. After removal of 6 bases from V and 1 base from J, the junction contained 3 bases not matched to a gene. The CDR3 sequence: CASRGGQGNTEAFF. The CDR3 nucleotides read TGTGCCAGCAGGGGGGGACAGGGGAACACTGAAGCTTTCTTT.

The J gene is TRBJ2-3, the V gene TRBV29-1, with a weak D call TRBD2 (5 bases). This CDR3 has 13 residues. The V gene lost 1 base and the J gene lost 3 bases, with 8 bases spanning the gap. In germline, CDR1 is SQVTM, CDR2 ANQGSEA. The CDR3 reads CSVEVPGTDTQYF. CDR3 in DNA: TGCAGCGTTGAAGTCCCGGGGACAGATACGCAGTATTTT.

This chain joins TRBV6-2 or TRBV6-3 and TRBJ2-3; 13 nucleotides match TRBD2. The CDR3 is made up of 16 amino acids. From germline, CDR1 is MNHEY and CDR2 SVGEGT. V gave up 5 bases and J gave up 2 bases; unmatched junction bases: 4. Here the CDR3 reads CASSMTSGGHTDTQYF. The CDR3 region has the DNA TGTGCCAGCAGTATGACTAGCGGGGGGCACACAGATACGCAGTATTTT.

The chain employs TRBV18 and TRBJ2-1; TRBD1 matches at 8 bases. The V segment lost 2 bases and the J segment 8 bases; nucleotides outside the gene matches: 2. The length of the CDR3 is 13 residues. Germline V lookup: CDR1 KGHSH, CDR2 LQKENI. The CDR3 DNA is TGTGCCAGCTCACCAGGACAGGGCCATGAGCAGTTCTTC. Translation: CASSPGQGHEQFF.

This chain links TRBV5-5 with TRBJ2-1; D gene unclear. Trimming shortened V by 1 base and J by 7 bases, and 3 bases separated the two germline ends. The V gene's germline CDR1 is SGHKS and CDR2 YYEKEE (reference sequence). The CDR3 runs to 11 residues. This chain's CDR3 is CASSLPNEQFF. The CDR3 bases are TGTGCCAGCAGCTTGCCGAATGAGCAGTTCTTC.

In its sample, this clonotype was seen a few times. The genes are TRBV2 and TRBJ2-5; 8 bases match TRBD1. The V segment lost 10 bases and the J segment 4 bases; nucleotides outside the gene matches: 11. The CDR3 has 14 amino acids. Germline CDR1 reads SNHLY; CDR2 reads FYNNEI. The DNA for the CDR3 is TGTGCCACACGTCCCGGACAGGGCCCAGAGACCCAGTACTTC. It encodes CATRPGQGPETQYF.

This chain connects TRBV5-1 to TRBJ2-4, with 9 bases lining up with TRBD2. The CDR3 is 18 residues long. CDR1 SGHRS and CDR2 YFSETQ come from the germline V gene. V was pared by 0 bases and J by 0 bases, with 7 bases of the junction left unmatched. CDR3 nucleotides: TGCGCCAGCAGCTTGGAGAGCGGGGGGCCTCTAGCCAAAAACATTCAGTACTTC. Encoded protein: CASSLESGGPLAKNIQYF.

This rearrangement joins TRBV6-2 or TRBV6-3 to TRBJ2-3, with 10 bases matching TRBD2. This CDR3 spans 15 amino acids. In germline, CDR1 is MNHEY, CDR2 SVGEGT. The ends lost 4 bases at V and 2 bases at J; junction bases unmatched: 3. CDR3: CASSSAGGFTDTQYF. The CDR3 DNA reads TGTGCCAGCAGTTCAGCGGGGGGGTTCACAGATACGCAGTATTTT.

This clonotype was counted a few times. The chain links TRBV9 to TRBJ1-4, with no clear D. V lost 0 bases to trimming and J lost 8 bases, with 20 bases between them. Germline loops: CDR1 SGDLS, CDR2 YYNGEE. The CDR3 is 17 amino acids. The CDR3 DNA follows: TGTGCCAGCAGCGTAGGTCTTCCCGAGCGGTTAGAGGAAAAACTGTTTTTT. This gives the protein CASSVGLPERLEEKLFF.

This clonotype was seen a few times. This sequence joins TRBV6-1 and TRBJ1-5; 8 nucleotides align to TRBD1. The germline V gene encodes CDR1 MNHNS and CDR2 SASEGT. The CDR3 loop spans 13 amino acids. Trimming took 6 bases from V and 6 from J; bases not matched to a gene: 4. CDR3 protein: CASSGQGLQPQHF. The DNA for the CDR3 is TGTGCCAGCAGCGGACAGGGCCTTCAGCCCCAGCATTTT.

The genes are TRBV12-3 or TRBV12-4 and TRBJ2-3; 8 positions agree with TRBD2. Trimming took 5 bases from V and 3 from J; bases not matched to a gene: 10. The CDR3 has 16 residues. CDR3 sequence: CASSKRGPGRTDTQYF. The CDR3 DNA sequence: TGTGCCAGCAGTAAGCGGGGGCCGGGGAGGACAGATACGCAGTATTTT.

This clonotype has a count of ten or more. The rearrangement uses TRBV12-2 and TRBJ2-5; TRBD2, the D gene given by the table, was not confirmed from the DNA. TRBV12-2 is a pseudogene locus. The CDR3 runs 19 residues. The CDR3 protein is CASRLVWAHGLAGEETQYF. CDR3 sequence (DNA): TGTGCAAGTCGCTTAGTGTGGGCCCACGGACTAGCGGGGGAAGAGACCCAGTACTTC.

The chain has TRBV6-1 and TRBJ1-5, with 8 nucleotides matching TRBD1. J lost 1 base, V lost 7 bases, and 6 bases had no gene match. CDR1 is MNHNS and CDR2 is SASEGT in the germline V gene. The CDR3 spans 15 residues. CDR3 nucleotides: TGTGCCAGCATTGAGGGGACAGGCAGCAATCAGCCCCAGCATTTT. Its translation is CASIEGTGSNQPQHF.